The entry that follows covers one T cell receptor beta chain sequence. Unmatched junction bases numbered 7, after V lost 4 bases and J lost 5 bases. This CDR3 has 14 residues. CDR1 is MNHEY and CDR2 is SVGAGI in the germline V gene. The protocol was immunoSEQ multiplex PCR, while the TCRdb copy is restricted to in-frame clones and leaves out a portion. Counted here are nearly 200,000 clones, almost 85% occurring once; the ten biggest clones make up less than 6.5%. These data originate in a study of blood T cell repertoires in COVID-19. The sample taken for sequencing was peripheral blood. The receptor comes from a woman aged 70-85 years with active or convalescent COVID-19. The chain has TRBV6-5 and TRBJ2-7; 8 bases are shared with TRBD1. The CDR3 region is CASSLDRGRDEQYF. The CDR3 DNA reads as TGTGCCAGCAGTTTAGACAGGGGCAGGGACGAGCAGTACTTC.